Presented here are 18 T cell receptor beta chains from one specimen sequenced in a study of early T cells in non-severe SARS-CoV-2 infection (dated by TCRdb to the early 2020s). Library preparation used 5' RACE. Sequencer: NextSeq 500. In TCRdb, the public reads were trimmed at Q25 with fastp and aligned with MiXCR, with productive beta chains retained. Each record represents a unique CDR3 protein, reported with the most common genes and DNA among its rows. This sample comprises some 59,000 distinct CDR3 sequences, more than 9% of them detected only once. Around 4.4% of the sample is taken by the ten largest. The source material was whole blood. All receptors come from an adult who was a healthcare worker with PCR-confirmed SARS-CoV-2 infection or an uninfected control (not recorded which).

This clonotype came up a few times. This chain links TRBV29-1 with TRBJ2-4; TRBD1 is a possible D gene (6 bases). V lost 7 bases, J lost 0 bases, and 13 bases lay in between. This CDR3 contains 14 residues. Germline values: CDR1 SQVTM, CDR2 ANQGSEA. This CDR3 reads CSARQDLAKNIQYF. In DNA, the CDR3 is TGCAGCGCCAGACAGGATCTAGCCAAAAACATTCAGTACTTC.

This clonotype has just a few counts. V gene TRBV4-2 combines with J gene TRBJ1-6, with D possibly being TRBD1 (5 bases). The CDR3 is made up of 14 amino acids. V was clipped by 4 bases and J by 5 bases, with 9 bases between them. Per the germline V gene, CDR1 is LGHNA and CDR2 is YNFKEQ. CDR3 sequence: CASSPGTDNSPLHF. CDR3 nucleotides: TGTGCCAGCAGCCCTGGGACGGATAATTCACCCCTCCACTTT.

V and J are TRBV6-1 and TRBJ2-7; 8 bases agree with TRBD2. Germline lookup yields CDR1 MNHNS and CDR2 SASEGT. The CDR3 is made up of 15 amino acids. After removal of 5 bases from V and 0 bases from J, the junction contained 6 bases not matched to a gene. In DNA, the CDR3 is TGTGCCAGCAGTCCTCAAGCGGGAGTCTCCTACGAGCAGTACTTC. Translation gives CASSPQAGVSYEQYF.

The table lists this clonotype with many counts. The chain couples TRBV19 to TRBJ1-5, with TRBD1 matching over 8 bases. Trimming at V came to 3 bases and at J to 6 bases, leaving 13 bases not matched to a gene. Germline loops: CDR1 LNHDA, CDR2 SQIVND (reference sequence). The CDR3 is made up of 17 amino acids. The CDR3 loop reads CASSIWQGAPGSQPQHF. CDR3 DNA sequence: TGTGCCAGTAGTATTTGGCAGGGGGCTCCTGGCAGTCAGCCCCAGCATTTT.

In this sample, this clonotype turned up a few times. V and J are TRBV5-1 and TRBJ2-1, with D perhaps TRBD1 or TRBD2 (5 bases each). The CDR3 spans 12 residues. The germline V gene encodes CDR1 SGHRS and CDR2 YFSETQ. The V end was cut by 4 bases, the J end by 12 bases, with 14 bases between. CDR3 DNA sequence: TGCGCCAGCAGCGTGCCGGGACCATCGCAGTTCTTC. As protein: CASSVPGPSQFF.

This sequence joins TRBV27 and TRBJ1-5, with a tentative D call TRBD1 (5 bases). CDR1 and CDR2 from the germline V gene are MNHEY and SMNVEV (reference sequence). V was trimmed by 6 bases and J by 2 bases, leaving 11 bases between them. The CDR3 has 14 residues. The CDR3 DNA reads TGTGCCAGCAGCCAGCAGGGTCGCAATCAGCCCCAGCATTTT. Protein product: CASSQQGRNQPQHF.

This clonotype was seen at least ten times. The chain employs TRBV9 and TRBJ2-1; D gene ambiguous. Trimming left V 4 bases short and J 6 bases short, with 14 bases between. Germline values: CDR1 SGDLS, CDR2 YYNGEE. The CDR3 is 14 amino acids. CDR3 region: CASSLRTALNEQFF. The DNA for the CDR3 is TGTGCCAGCAGCCTCCGGACGGCACTCAATGAGCAGTTCTTC.

V is TRBV9 and J is TRBJ1-1; D ambiguous. Germline lookup yields CDR1 SGDLS and CDR2 YYNGEE. The CDR3 contains 13 residues. V shed 2 bases and J shed 2 bases, with 7 bases lying between them. CDR3 region: CASSVGINTEAFF. The CDR3 region has the DNA TGTGCCAGCAGCGTGGGGATAAACACTGAAGCTTTCTTT.

In its sample, this clonotype was seen many times. The V and J genes are TRBV5-1 and TRBJ2-1; 11 bases are a match to TRBD2. The CDR3 covers 17 residues. CDR1 is SGHRS and CDR2 is YFSETQ in the germline V gene. After removal of 4 bases from V and 3 bases from J, the junction contained 9 bases not matched to a gene. CDR3 amino acids: CASSQLLLAGGYNEQFF. CDR3 coding DNA: TGCGCCAGCAGCCAACTCCTCCTAGCGGGGGGCTACAATGAGCAGTTCTTC.

V is TRBV20-1 and J is TRBJ1-2; D gene uncertain. This CDR3 comprises 13 residues. Trimming stripped 3 bases from V and 4 bases from J, with 12 bases between. CDR1 and CDR2 from the germline V gene are DFQATT and SNEGSKA (reference sequence). This CDR3 is CSASGQPAYGYTF. The CDR3 DNA reads as TGCAGTGCTAGTGGGCAGCCAGCCTATGGCTACACCTTC.

This clonotype was seen once. Written as DNA, the CDR3 is TGTGCCAGCAGCCTCGGGGACAGCTCCTACGAGCAGTACTTC. Amino acid sequence: CASSLGDSSYEQYF. The chain carries TRBV7-8 and TRBJ2-7, with TRBD1 identical over 7 bases. The CDR3 consists of 14 residues. Germline V gene data show CDR1 as SGHVS and CDR2 as FQNEAQ. Trimming took 5 bases from V and 0 from J; bases not matched to a gene: 4.

This clonotype was seen more than once but under ten times. This sequence joins TRBV12-3 or TRBV12-4 and TRBJ2-3; D is unclear. This CDR3 spans 14 amino acids. V was cut by 7 bases and J by 2 bases, with 13 bases left in between. CDR3 region: CASTVRKFTDTQYF. The CDR3 nucleotides are TGTGCCAGCACCGTGAGAAAGTTCACAGATACGCAGTATTTT.

This chain joins TRBV29-1 and TRBJ2-7; D may be TRBD2 (5 bases). The CDR3 is 11 amino acids. Germline values: CDR1 SQVTM, CDR2 ANQGSEA. V lost 3 bases to trimming and J lost 4 bases, with 7 bases between them. The CDR3 region is CSVDRGYEQYF. DNA for the CDR3: TGCAGCGTTGACCGCGGGTACGAGCAGTACTTC.

This clonotype showed up many times. The V gene is TRBV13, the J gene TRBJ2-1; 7 positions match TRBD2. The CDR3 has 16 amino acids. The V and J ends lost 2 bases and 0 bases, in that order; junction bases with no gene match: 4. Germline V gene sequence: CDR1 PRHDT, CDR2 FYEKMQ (reference sequence). CDR3 region: CASSLKLARSYNEQFF. The CDR3 nucleotides read TGTGCCAGCAGCTTAAAACTAGCGCGCTCCTACAATGAGCAGTTCTTC. Full variable domain (missing parts from reference TRBV13 and TRBJ2-1): AAGVIQSPRHLIKEKRETATLKCYPIPRHDTVYWYQQGPGQDPQFLISFYEKMQSDKGSIPDRFSAQQFSDYHSELNMSSLELGDSALYFCASSLKLARSYNEQFFGPGTRLTVL.

The J gene is TRBJ1-4, the V gene TRBV12-3 or TRBV12-4; 8 positions agree with TRBD1. V lost 3 bases and J lost 8; bases outside the gene matches: 5. This CDR3 is 14 amino acids long. CDR3 DNA sequence: TGTGCCAGCAGTTTGACAGGGGAGTGGGAAAAACTGTTTTTT. It yields the protein CASSLTGEWEKLFF.

This clonotype was observed a handful of times. The chain joins TRBV6-5 to TRBJ2-2, with 8 nucleotides matching TRBD2. This CDR3 has 14 amino acids. The germline V gene has CDR1 MNHEY and CDR2 SVGAGI. V shed 6 bases, J shed 7 bases, and the junction held 7 bases outside the gene matches. CDR3 loop: CASRVTSEGGELFF. The CDR3 nucleotides are TGTGCCAGCAGGGTGACTAGCGAAGGCGGGGAGCTGTTTTTT.

The chain couples TRBV10-3 to TRBJ2-3; a weak D match, TRBD2 (5 bases). This CDR3 spans 14 amino acids. Trimming pared 4 bases from V and 0 bases from J, leaving 8 bases between. Per the germline V gene, CDR1 is ENHRY and CDR2 is SYGVKD. CDR3 sequence reads: CAISGGRSTDTQYF. Written as DNA, the CDR3 is TGTGCCATCAGTGGCGGGCGGAGCACAGATACGCAGTATTTT.

In this sample, this clonotype turned up many times. J is TRBJ2-1 and V is TRBV11-2, with D uncertain. In germline, CDR1 is SGHAT, CDR2 FQNNGV. This CDR3 region has 12 residues. V lost 3 bases, J lost 7 bases, and 7 bases lay in between. The CDR3 is CASSLGKNEQFF. Here the CDR3 DNA reads TGTGCCAGCAGCTTGGGGAAGAATGAGCAGTTCTTC.